Below are 17 T cell receptor beta chains sequenced from a single sample in a study of glioma-infiltrating T cells after dendritic cell vaccination. The time point denotes: after dendritic cell vaccination, including at tumor progression/relapse. Using immunoSEQ multiplex PCR, the repertoire was profiled, and TCRdb retains in-frame clones only, with some absent. Of tens of thousands of clones in the sample, roughly 91% were seen once. The sample here was blood, taken after dendritic cell vaccination. Every receptor here comes from a human donor with glioblastoma.

This chain uses TRBV7-2 with TRBJ1-1; D unresolved. The CDR3 runs 12 residues. The V end lost 5 bases, the J end lost 11 bases, and 15 bases lay between the germline ends. Germline CDR1 and CDR2: SGHTA and FQGNSA. CDR3 amino acids: CASSPLGRYAFF. CDR3 nucleotides: TGTGCCAGCAGCCCCCTAGGGAGGTATGCTTTCTTT.

This clone has more than one count but fewer than ten. The chain uses TRBV10-2 and TRBJ1-5, with 8 bases lining up with TRBD1. CDR3 length equals 14 residues. The junction had 6 bases not matched to a gene; V was cut back by 6 bases and J by 5 bases. Germline V lookup: CDR1 WSHSY, CDR2 SAAADI. The CDR3 spells CASRPGGLYQPQHF. As DNA, the CDR3 is TGCGCCAGCAGACCAGGGGGCCTATATCAGCCCCAGCATTTT.

V and J are TRBV14 and TRBJ1-1, with D maybe TRBD1 (5 bases). The length of the CDR3 is 14 residues. V was pared by 1 base and J by 6 bases, with 12 bases between. The V gene's germline CDR1 is SGHDN and CDR2 FVKESK. The CDR3 region is CASSQVGGVAEAFF. The CDR3 region has the DNA TGTGCCAGCAGCCAAGTGGGGGGGGTCGCTGAAGCTTTCTTT.

J is TRBJ2-3 and V is TRBV4-2; D call uncertain. The length of the CDR3 is 14 residues. V was cut by 0 bases and J by 2 bases, with 6 bases left in between. The germline gives CDR1 LGHNA, CDR2 YNFKEQ. CDR3 coding DNA: TGTGCCAGCAGCCAAGACCCCAACACAGATACGCAGTATTTT. The encoded protein is CASSQDPNTDTQYF.

V is TRBV5-1 and J is TRBJ2-2; the D is unclear. This CDR3 contains 15 residues. Germline lookup yields CDR1 SGHRS and CDR2 YFSETQ. The V end lost 1 base, the J end lost 1 base, and 8 bases lay between the germline ends. Here the CDR3 reads CASSLSSGNTGELFF. The CDR3 nucleotides read TGCGCCAGCAGCTTGAGCTCCGGGAACACCGGGGAGCTGTTTTTT.

The chain is built from TRBV6-5 and TRBJ1-1; unclear D gene. V lost 8 bases to trimming and J lost 3 bases, with 7 bases between them. Germline V gives CDR1 MNHEY, CDR2 SVGAGI. CDR3 length: 11 amino acids. The chain's CDR3 is CASLLDTEAFF. The DNA for the CDR3 is TGTGCCAGCTTACTTGACACTGAAGCTTTCTTT.

V usage is TRBV5-4 and J usage is TRBJ1-6, with no clear D. The CDR3 consists of 17 residues. Germline CDR1 and CDR2: SGHNT and YYREEE (reference sequence). Between the trimmed V and J ends, which lost 0 bases and 0 bases, there was a span of 10 bases. The CDR3 reads CASSLAGGSSYNSPLHF. The CDR3 bases are TGTGCCAGCAGCTTGGCCGGCGGGAGCTCCTATAATTCACCCCTCCACTTT. Based on the CDR3 plus reference TRBV5-4 and TRBJ1-6, the full variable domain is ETGVTQSPTHLIKTRGQQVTLRCSSQSGHNTVSWYQQALGQGPQFIFQYYREEENGRGNFPPRFSGLQFPNYSSELNVNALELDDSALYLCASSLAGGSSYNSPLHFGNGTRLTVT.

The genes are TRBV6-6 and TRBJ2-7, with 10 bases lining up with TRBD1. The CDR3 is made up of 15 amino acids. V was clipped by 6 bases and J by 2 bases; unmatched bases: 7. Germline lookup yields CDR1 MNHNY and CDR2 SVGAGI (reference sequence). CDR3 protein: CASRDGTGATYEQYF. The CDR3 nucleotides are TGTGCCAGCAGAGACGGGACAGGGGCTACCTACGAGCAGTACTTC.

The chain is built from TRBV27 and TRBJ1-5; the D is unclear. The CDR3 covers 15 residues. Germline CDR1 and CDR2: MNHEY and SMNVEV (reference sequence). V was shortened by 5 bases and J by 1 base, with 12 bases between the two germline ends. The CDR3 loop reads CASSLFSVSNQPQHF. Here the CDR3 DNA reads TGTGCCAGCAGTCTTTTCTCTGTGAGCAATCAGCCCCAGCATTTT.

This clone has only one observation. This rearrangement joins TRBV18 to TRBJ1-1, with a possible D match to TRBD1 (5 bases). CDR3 length: 17 amino acids. With 2 bases removed from V and 0 bases from J, the gap between germline ends came to 16 bases. Germline values: CDR1 KGHSH, CDR2 LQKENI. The DNA for the CDR3 is TGTGCCAGCTCACCAAAGGACACGATGTTCATGAACACTGAAGCTTTCTTT. As protein: CASSPKDTMFMNTEAFF.

The V call is TRBV18, the J call TRBJ2-7; TRBD1 is a possible D gene (5 bases). Trimming removed 0 bases from V and 5 bases from J, with 14 bases in between. This CDR3 has 15 residues. CDR1 and CDR2 (germline): KGHSH, LQKENI. For the CDR3, the DNA is TGTGCCAGCTCACCACCGTATCCATCGGACAACGAGCAGTACTTC. Translated, it gives CASSPPYPSDNEQYF.

The V and J genes are TRBV5-1 and TRBJ2-1; 7 bases map to TRBD2. Germline lookup yields CDR1 SGHRS and CDR2 YFSETQ. With V trimmed by 4 bases and J by 0 bases, 7 bases remained unmatched. The CDR3 covers 16 residues. Here the CDR3 reads CASSPRGGGSYNEQFF. The CDR3, as DNA: TGCGCCAGCAGCCCCCGTGGCGGGGGCTCCTACAATGAGCAGTTCTTC.

The J gene is TRBJ1-1, the V gene TRBV7-9, with 8 bases identical to TRBD1. V was clipped by 2 bases and J by 6 bases; unmatched bases: 8. Germline CDR1 SEHNR, CDR2 FQNEAQ (reference sequence). The CDR3 contains 15 residues. The CDR3 DNA reads as TGTGCCAGCAGCTTAAAGACAGGGGCGCAGGCTGAAGCTTTCTTT. Its translation: CASSLKTGAQAEAFF.

The chain carries TRBV10-3 and TRBJ1-3; D remains unclear. Deletions cut 5 bases from V and 4 bases from J, with 18 bases between. The germline V gene has CDR1 ENHRY and CDR2 SYGVKD. CDR3 size: 16 residues. The CDR3 sequence is CAISLGEGVSGNTIYF. CDR3 in DNA: TGTGCCATCAGTTTGGGAGAAGGCGTATCGGGAAACACCATATATTTT.

The V and J genes are TRBV29-1 and TRBJ2-3; D may be TRBD2 (6 bases). CDR1 is SQVTM, CDR2 ANQGSEA, per germline. Trimming cost V 6 bases and J 2 bases, with 18 bases left between them. The CDR3 consists of 15 residues. The CDR3: CSVYGAGLDTDTQYF. CDR3 DNA sequence: TGCAGCGTATACGGGGCGGGACTCGACACAGATACGCAGTATTTT.

This clone was counted once. The rearrangement uses TRBV5-1 and TRBJ1-5; D may be TRBD1 (5 bases). CDR1 is SGHRS and CDR2 is YFSETQ in the germline V gene. The CDR3 sequence is 15 residues long. The V and J ends lost 2 bases and 2 bases respectively, with 11 bases between them. In DNA form, the CDR3 reads TGCGCCAGCAGCTTCTCGGGGGATGGCAATCAGCCCCAGCATTTT. It encodes CASSFSGDGNQPQHF.

V usage is TRBV15 and J usage is TRBJ1-1; 9 positions match TRBD1. CDR3 length equals 13 residues. Per germline, CDR1 LNHNV and CDR2 YYDKDF (reference sequence). V gave up 0 bases and J gave up 11 bases; unmatched junction bases: 4. The CDR3 nucleotides read TGTGCCACCAGCAGAGATACAGGGGGCCTTGCTTTCTTT. Its protein product is CATSRDTGGLAFF.